Listed below are T cell receptor beta chains from one sample, sequenced in a study of T-cell memory formation after mild COVID-19. TCRdb itself ran the 5' RACE reads through MiXCR, one entry per CDR3 protein. The sample gives some 130,000 distinct CDR3 sequences, around 6.3% of which show up once; roughly 2.2% is in the top ten. The sample was PBMCs or a T cell subset sorted from them (not recorded which). The receptors here all came from an adult woman who had mild COVID-19 (a few samples of this study predate the infection). Cell type and time point are not known. Both conserved end residues are part of each CDR3. Fields, in order: V gene, D gene, clone size, J gene, CDR3 protein, CDR3 DNA. A D gene is named only where the DNA matches it firmly. Size tells how often a clone was seen (once, few, many) or the class of an expanded clone, and some rows leave it out.

v_call: TRBV5-1
d_call: TRBD1
clone_size: many
j_call: TRBJ2-6
cdr3_aa: CASSLAVGQGAQGANVLTF
cdr3_nt: TGCGCCAGCAGCTTGGCCGTGGGACAGGGGGCGCAAGGGGCCAACGTCCTGACTTTC

v_call: TRBV12-3/TRBV12-4
d_call: .
clone_size: many
j_call: TRBJ1-1
cdr3_aa: CASSSGWRNTEAFF
cdr3_nt: TGTGCCAGCAGTTCAGGTTGGCGGAACACTGAAGCTTTCTTT

v_call: TRBV7-8
d_call: .
clone_size: few
j_call: TRBJ1-3
cdr3_aa: CASSQLGRYSGNTIYF
cdr3_nt: TGTGCCAGCAGCCAACTGGGACGGTACTCTGGAAACACCATATATTTT

v_call: TRBV7-9
d_call: TRBD2
clone_size: few
j_call: TRBJ2-3
cdr3_aa: CASSLAGAHTDTQYF
cdr3_nt: TGTGCCAGCAGCCTAGCGGGGGCCCACACAGATACGCAGTATTTT

v_call: TRBV7-8
d_call: TRBD1
clone_size: few
j_call: TRBJ1-2
cdr3_aa: CASSLGRQGYGYTF
cdr3_nt: TGTGCCAGCAGCTTAGGGAGACAGGGTTACGGCTACACCTTC

v_call: TRBV19
d_call: TRBD2
clone_size: .
j_call: TRBJ2-1
cdr3_aa: CASSRASGTYNEQFF
cdr3_nt: TGTGCCAGTAGTCGGGCTAGCGGCACCTACAATGAGCAGTTCTTC

v_call: TRBV5-1
d_call: .
clone_size: .
j_call: TRBJ1-4
cdr3_aa: CASSSRDTNEKLFF
cdr3_nt: TGCGCCAGCAGCTCCCGGGACACCAATGAAAAACTGTTTTTT

v_call: TRBV20-1
d_call: TRBD2
clone_size: many
j_call: TRBJ2-3
cdr3_aa: CSAGSSGLTDTQYF
cdr3_nt: TGCAGTGCTGGATCTAGCGGGCTCACAGATACGCAGTATTTT

v_call: TRBV30
d_call: TRBD2
clone_size: few
j_call: TRBJ2-7
cdr3_aa: CAWSGLAGAVNEQYF
cdr3_nt: TGTGCCTGGAGTGGTCTCGCGGGAGCCGTCAACGAGCAGTACTTC

v_call: TRBV4-2
d_call: .
clone_size: few
j_call: TRBJ2-1
cdr3_aa: CASSQGRDGLYNEQFF
cdr3_nt: TGTGCCAGCAGCCAAGGTCGTGACGGATTATACAATGAGCAGTTCTTC

v_call: TRBV11-2
d_call: .
clone_size: few
j_call: TRBJ1-1
cdr3_aa: CASSLRQMNTEAFF
cdr3_nt: TGTGCCAGCAGCTTGAGACAGATGAACACTGAAGCTTTCTTT

v_call: TRBV4-1
d_call: .
clone_size: many
j_call: TRBJ2-1
cdr3_aa: CASSQDQGGGRNEQFF
cdr3_nt: TGCGCCAGCAGCCAAGATCAGGGGGGGGGGCGCAATGAGCAGTTCTTC

v_call: TRBV20-1
d_call: .
clone_size: few
j_call: TRBJ1-6
cdr3_aa: CSATPEGAYNSPLHF
cdr3_nt: TGCAGTGCTACCCCCGAGGGCGCCTATAATTCACCCCTCCACTTT

v_call: TRBV5-6
d_call: TRBD2
clone_size: .
j_call: TRBJ2-5
cdr3_aa: CASSLGLAGVEETQYF
cdr3_nt: TGTGCCAGCAGCTTGGGACTAGCGGGAGTGGAGGAGACCCAGTACTTC

v_call: TRBV19
d_call: .
clone_size: few
j_call: TRBJ1-5
cdr3_aa: CASSKNAQPQHF
cdr3_nt: TGTGCCAGTTCCAAGAACGCTCAGCCCCAGCATTTT

v_call: TRBV7-3
d_call: .
clone_size: .
j_call: TRBJ2-3
cdr3_aa: CASSPSNLESTQYF
cdr3_nt: TGTGCCAGCAGCCCTTCCAATCTCGAGTCTACGCAGTATTTT

v_call: TRBV4-3
d_call: .
clone_size: many
j_call: TRBJ2-2
cdr3_aa: CASSHDRNGELFF
cdr3_nt: TGCGCCAGCAGCCACGACCGCAACGGGGAGCTGTTTTTT

v_call: TRBV9
d_call: TRBD1
clone_size: few
j_call: TRBJ1-2
cdr3_aa: CASSAEMTGNYGYTF
cdr3_nt: TGTGCCAGCAGCGCCGAGATGACAGGGAACTATGGCTACACCTTC

v_call: TRBV7-2
d_call: .
clone_size: .
j_call: TRBJ2-4
cdr3_aa: CASSGGGAKNIQYF
cdr3_nt: TGTGCCAGCAGCGGAGGTGGGGCCAAAAACATTCAGTACTTC

v_call: TRBV20-1
d_call: TRBD1
clone_size: many
j_call: TRBJ2-1
cdr3_aa: CSASGQATYNEQFF
cdr3_nt: TGCAGTGCTAGTGGACAGGCTACCTACAATGAGCAGTTCTTC

v_call: TRBV18
d_call: TRBD1
clone_size: few
j_call: TRBJ2-3
cdr3_aa: CASSPTGAPEFSTDTQYF
cdr3_nt: TGTGCCAGCTCACCGACAGGGGCCCCGGAGTTTAGCACAGATACGCAGTATTTT

v_call: TRBV12-3/TRBV12-4
d_call: TRBD1
clone_size: once
j_call: TRBJ2-1
cdr3_aa: CASTQGTGVNEQFF
cdr3_nt: TGTGCCAGCACCCAAGGGACAGGAGTAAATGAGCAGTTCTTC

v_call: TRBV30
d_call: .
clone_size: .
j_call: TRBJ1-3
cdr3_aa: CAWSVPANRGNTIYF
cdr3_nt: TGTGCCTGGAGTGTGCCAGCAAATCGTGGAAACACCATATATTTT

v_call: TRBV20-1
d_call: .
clone_size: many
j_call: TRBJ1-2
cdr3_aa: CSARHLWGVGYTF
cdr3_nt: TGCAGTGCTAGACATCTTTGGGGTGTTGGCTACACCTTC

v_call: TRBV7-2
d_call: TRBD1
clone_size: few
j_call: TRBJ1-1
cdr3_aa: CASSLVRQGGTEAFF
cdr3_nt: TGTGCCAGCAGCTTGGTGAGACAGGGAGGGACTGAAGCTTTCTTT

v_call: TRBV18
d_call: .
clone_size: few
j_call: TRBJ2-3
cdr3_aa: CASSPDTLDRSLTDTQYF
cdr3_nt: TGTGCCAGCTCACCCGACACGTTAGACAGGTCGCTCACAGATACGCAGTATTTT

v_call: TRBV12-3/TRBV12-4
d_call: .
clone_size: few
j_call: TRBJ1-3
cdr3_aa: CASSPRVGNTIYF
cdr3_nt: TGTGCCAGCAGTCCCCGCGTGGGAAACACCATATATTTT

v_call: TRBV12-3/TRBV12-4
d_call: TRBD2
clone_size: many
j_call: TRBJ2-5
cdr3_aa: CASSATSGYQETQYF
cdr3_nt: TGTGCCAGCAGTGCAACTAGCGGGTACCAAGAGACCCAGTACTTC

v_call: TRBV3-1
d_call: .
clone_size: many
j_call: TRBJ2-7
cdr3_aa: CASSSYYEQYF
cdr3_nt: TGTGCCAGCAGTTCTTACTACGAGCAGTACTTC

v_call: TRBV7-3
d_call: TRBD2
clone_size: few
j_call: TRBJ2-3
cdr3_aa: CASSLAQTGPGGTQYF
cdr3_nt: TGTGCCAGCAGCTTAGCCCAGACTGGACCGGGGGGTACGCAGTATTTT

v_call: TRBV4-1
d_call: .
clone_size: .
j_call: TRBJ1-2
cdr3_aa: CASSHGRDTSYGYTF
cdr3_nt: TGCGCCAGCAGCCATGGCCGGGACACCTCTTATGGCTACACCTTC

v_call: TRBV6-5
d_call: .
clone_size: many
j_call: TRBJ1-2
cdr3_aa: CASSPRGGRNGYTF
cdr3_nt: TGTGCCAGCAGTCCGCGCGGAGGGAGGAATGGCTACACCTTC

v_call: TRBV12-3/TRBV12-4
d_call: .
clone_size: few
j_call: TRBJ2-6
cdr3_aa: CASSFRPSGANVLTF
cdr3_nt: TGTGCCAGCAGTTTTCGACCCTCTGGGGCCAACGTCCTGACTTTC

v_call: TRBV12-3/TRBV12-4
d_call: .
clone_size: .
j_call: TRBJ2-1
cdr3_aa: CASSPGQGGFSYNEQFF
cdr3_nt: TGTGCCAGCAGTCCAGGGCAGGGGGGATTCTCCTACAATGAGCAGTTCTTC

v_call: TRBV5-1
d_call: TRBD2
clone_size: many
j_call: TRBJ2-1
cdr3_aa: CASGTSGSSYNEQFF
cdr3_nt: TGCGCCAGCGGGACTAGCGGGAGTTCCTACAATGAGCAGTTCTTC

v_call: TRBV5-1
d_call: .
clone_size: .
j_call: TRBJ2-1
cdr3_aa: CASSLAWVANEQFF
cdr3_nt: TGCGCCAGCAGCTTGGCCTGGGTGGCCAATGAGCAGTTCTTC

v_call: TRBV7-9
d_call: TRBD1
clone_size: .
j_call: TRBJ1-3
cdr3_aa: CASSLAGTGGNTIYF
cdr3_nt: TGTGCCAGCAGCTTAGCGGGGACAGGTGGAAACACCATATATTTT

v_call: TRBV7-2
d_call: TRBD1
clone_size: few
j_call: TRBJ2-7
cdr3_aa: CASSLEGVWGQTYEQYF
cdr3_nt: TGTGCCAGCAGTTTAGAGGGTGTCTGGGGACAGACTTACGAGCAGTACTTC

v_call: TRBV7-2
d_call: .
clone_size: many
j_call: TRBJ2-6
cdr3_aa: CASSPQGTGANVLTF
cdr3_nt: TGTGCCAGCAGCCCGCAGGGCACTGGGGCCAACGTCCTGACTTTC

v_call: TRBV27
d_call: .
clone_size: many
j_call: TRBJ2-2
cdr3_aa: CASSPVRDTGELFF
cdr3_nt: TGTGCCAGCAGTCCAGTCAGGGACACCGGGGAGCTGTTTTTT

v_call: TRBV2
d_call: .
clone_size: .
j_call: TRBJ2-6
cdr3_aa: CASATTSAGANVLTF
cdr3_nt: TGTGCCAGCGCTACCACTTCGGCCGGGGCCAACGTCCTGACTTTC

v_call: TRBV7-9
d_call: .
clone_size: few
j_call: TRBJ1-1
cdr3_aa: CASSLGQEMNTEAFF
cdr3_nt: TGTGCCAGCAGCTTAGGACAGGAAATGAACACTGAAGCTTTCTTT

v_call: TRBV2
d_call: .
clone_size: many
j_call: TRBJ2-3
cdr3_aa: CASRVLADTQYF
cdr3_nt: TGTGCCAGCAGGGTACTAGCCGATACGCAGTATTTT

v_call: TRBV12-3/TRBV12-4
d_call: TRBD1
clone_size: .
j_call: TRBJ1-1
cdr3_aa: CASSARQGPNTEAFF
cdr3_nt: TGTGCCAGCAGTGCCAGACAGGGACCGAACACTGAAGCTTTCTTT

v_call: TRBV5-5
d_call: .
clone_size: many
j_call: TRBJ2-1
cdr3_aa: CASSLELGGVNEQFF
cdr3_nt: TGTGCCAGCAGCTTGGAACTAGGTGGAGTCAATGAGCAGTTCTTC

v_call: TRBV2
d_call: .
clone_size: many
j_call: TRBJ1-6
cdr3_aa: CASSDRAVDNSPLHF
cdr3_nt: TGTGCCAGCAGTGATAGGGCAGTCGATAATTCACCCCTCCACTTT

v_call: TRBV11-2
d_call: .
clone_size: .
j_call: TRBJ1-1
cdr3_aa: CASVTGLGNTEAFF
cdr3_nt: TGTGCCAGCGTAACAGGGCTAGGGAACACTGAAGCTTTCTTT

v_call: TRBV5-1
d_call: .
clone_size: few
j_call: TRBJ1-2
cdr3_aa: CASSLASGIGYGYTF
cdr3_nt: TGCGCCAGCAGCTTGGCTTCGGGCATCGGCTATGGCTACACCTTC

v_call: TRBV5-1
d_call: .
clone_size: few
j_call: TRBJ1-3
cdr3_aa: CASSLGRRQLSDSGNTIYF
cdr3_nt: TGCGCCAGCAGCTTGGGTCGGCGGCAGTTGAGCGACTCTGGAAACACCATATATTTT

v_call: TRBV7-9
d_call: .
clone_size: .
j_call: TRBJ1-3
cdr3_aa: CASSLAISENTIYF
cdr3_nt: TGTGCCAGCAGCTTAGCTATCTCGGAAAACACCATATATTTT

v_call: TRBV11-2
d_call: .
clone_size: .
j_call: TRBJ2-4
cdr3_aa: CASSALQSRGIQYF
cdr3_nt: TGTGCCAGCAGCGCATTACAGAGCCGGGGCATTCAGTACTTC

v_call: TRBV5-1
d_call: TRBD1
clone_size: many
j_call: TRBJ2-7
cdr3_aa: CASSQGTGAGEQYF
cdr3_nt: TGCGCCAGCAGCCAAGGGACAGGGGCAGGCGAGCAGTACTTC

v_call: TRBV7-9
d_call: TRBD2
clone_size: few
j_call: TRBJ2-4
cdr3_aa: CASRGGAANIQYF
cdr3_nt: TGTGCCAGCAGGGGAGGGGCCGCCAACATTCAGTACTTC

v_call: TRBV12-3/TRBV12-4
d_call: .
clone_size: few
j_call: TRBJ2-1
cdr3_aa: CASSQIGGVYNEQFF
cdr3_nt: TGTGCCAGCAGCCAAATAGGGGGAGTGTACAATGAGCAGTTCTTC

v_call: TRBV12-3/TRBV12-4
d_call: .
clone_size: few
j_call: TRBJ2-7
cdr3_aa: CASSLGGRGSSYEQYF
cdr3_nt: TGTGCCAGCAGTTTAGGCGGGCGGGGATCCTCCTACGAGCAGTACTTC

v_call: TRBV5-6
d_call: TRBD2
clone_size: many
j_call: TRBJ2-1
cdr3_aa: CASSPLAGGANEQFF
cdr3_nt: TGTGCCAGCAGCCCACTAGCGGGAGGAGCGAATGAGCAGTTCTTC

v_call: TRBV5-1
d_call: .
clone_size: .
j_call: TRBJ2-1
cdr3_aa: CASSPRGAPEFF
cdr3_nt: TGCGCCAGCAGCCCGAGGGGCGCCCCGGAGTTCTTC